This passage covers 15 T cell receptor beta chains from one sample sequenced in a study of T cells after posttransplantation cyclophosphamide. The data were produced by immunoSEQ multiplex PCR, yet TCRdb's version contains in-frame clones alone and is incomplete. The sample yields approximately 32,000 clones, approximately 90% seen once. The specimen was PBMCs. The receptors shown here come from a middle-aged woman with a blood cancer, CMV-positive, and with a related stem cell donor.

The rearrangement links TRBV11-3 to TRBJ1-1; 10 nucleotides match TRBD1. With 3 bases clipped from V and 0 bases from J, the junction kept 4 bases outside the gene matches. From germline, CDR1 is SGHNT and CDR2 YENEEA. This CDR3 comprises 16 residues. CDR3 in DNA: TGTGCCAGCAGCTTGGGACAGGGGTCCCTGAACACTGAAGCTTTCTTT. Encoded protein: CASSLGQGSLNTEAFF.

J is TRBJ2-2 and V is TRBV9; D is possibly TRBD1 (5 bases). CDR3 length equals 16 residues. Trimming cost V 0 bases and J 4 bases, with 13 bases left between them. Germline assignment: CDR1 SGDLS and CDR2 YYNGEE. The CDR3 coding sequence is TGTGCCAGCAGCGTAGCTAAGGACACCCGCACCGGGGAGCTGTTTTTT. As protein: CASSVAKDTRTGELFF.

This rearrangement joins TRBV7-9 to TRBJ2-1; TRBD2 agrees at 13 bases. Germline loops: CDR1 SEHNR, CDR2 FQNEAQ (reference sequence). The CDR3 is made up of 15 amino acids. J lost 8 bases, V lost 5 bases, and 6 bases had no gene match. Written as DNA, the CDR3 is TGTGCCAGCAGCCGGAGACTAGCGGGGGGATATGAGCAGTTCTTC. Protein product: CASSRRLAGGYEQFF.

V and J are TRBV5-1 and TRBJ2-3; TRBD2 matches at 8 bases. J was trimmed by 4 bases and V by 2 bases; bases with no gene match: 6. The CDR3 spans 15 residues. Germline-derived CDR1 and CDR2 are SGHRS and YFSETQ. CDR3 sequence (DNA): TGCGCCAGCAGCTTTTCGGGGGGGCTTTCAGATACGCAGTATTTT. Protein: CASSFSGGLSDTQYF.

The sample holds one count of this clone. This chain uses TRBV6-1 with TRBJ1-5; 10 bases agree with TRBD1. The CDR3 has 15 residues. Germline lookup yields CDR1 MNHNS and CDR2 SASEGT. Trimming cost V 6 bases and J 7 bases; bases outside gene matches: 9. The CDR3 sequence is CASRGLDRGEQPQHF. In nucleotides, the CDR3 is TGTGCCAGCAGAGGGTTGGACAGGGGGGAACAGCCCCAGCATTTT.

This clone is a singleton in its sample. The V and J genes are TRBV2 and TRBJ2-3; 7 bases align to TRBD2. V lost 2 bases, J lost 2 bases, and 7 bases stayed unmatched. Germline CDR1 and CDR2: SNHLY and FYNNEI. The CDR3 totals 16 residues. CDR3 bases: TGTGCCAGCAGTGAATTGGGCGGGGGATACACAGATACGCAGTATTTT. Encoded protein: CASSELGGGYTDTQYF.

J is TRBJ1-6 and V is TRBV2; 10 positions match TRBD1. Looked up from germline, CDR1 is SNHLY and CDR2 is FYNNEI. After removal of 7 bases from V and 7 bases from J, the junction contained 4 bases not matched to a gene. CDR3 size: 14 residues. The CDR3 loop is CASTGTGVNSPLHF. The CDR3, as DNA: TGTGCCAGCACGGGGACAGGGGTGAATTCACCCCTCCACTTT.

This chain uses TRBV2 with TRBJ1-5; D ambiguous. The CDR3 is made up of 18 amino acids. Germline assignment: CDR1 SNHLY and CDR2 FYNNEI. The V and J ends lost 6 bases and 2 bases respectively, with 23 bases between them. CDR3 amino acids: CASSGVFAPPRGNQPQHF. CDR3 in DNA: TGTGCCAGCAGCGGGGTCTTCGCGCCCCCTAGGGGCAATCAGCCCCAGCATTTT.

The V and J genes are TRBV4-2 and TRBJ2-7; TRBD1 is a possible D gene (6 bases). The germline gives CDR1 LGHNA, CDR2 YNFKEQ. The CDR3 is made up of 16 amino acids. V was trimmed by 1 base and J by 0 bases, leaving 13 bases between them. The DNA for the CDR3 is TGTGCCAGCAGCCAAGTAGAGACAGGTGTCTCCTACGAGCAGTACTTC. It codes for CASSQVETGVSYEQYF.

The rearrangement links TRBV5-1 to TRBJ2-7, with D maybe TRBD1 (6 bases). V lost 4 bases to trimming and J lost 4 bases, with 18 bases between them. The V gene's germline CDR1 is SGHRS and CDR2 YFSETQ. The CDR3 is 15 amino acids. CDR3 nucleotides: TGCGCCAGCAGCACCGGCCCTCAGGGGCTATACGAGCAGTACTTC. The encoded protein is CASSTGPQGLYEQYF.

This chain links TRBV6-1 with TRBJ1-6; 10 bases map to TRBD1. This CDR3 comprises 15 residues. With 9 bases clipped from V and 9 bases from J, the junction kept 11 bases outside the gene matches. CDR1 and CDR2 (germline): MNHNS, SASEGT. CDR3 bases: TGTGCCAGTAACCGGGACAGGGGATTCAGTTCACCCCTCCACTTT. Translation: CASNRDRGFSSPLHF.

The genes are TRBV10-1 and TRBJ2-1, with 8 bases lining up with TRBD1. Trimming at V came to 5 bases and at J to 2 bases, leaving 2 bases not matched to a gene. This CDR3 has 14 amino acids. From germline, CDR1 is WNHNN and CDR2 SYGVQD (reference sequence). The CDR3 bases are TGCGCCAGCAGTCTCAGGGGGCCCTACAATGAGCAGTTCTTC. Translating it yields CASSLRGPYNEQFF.

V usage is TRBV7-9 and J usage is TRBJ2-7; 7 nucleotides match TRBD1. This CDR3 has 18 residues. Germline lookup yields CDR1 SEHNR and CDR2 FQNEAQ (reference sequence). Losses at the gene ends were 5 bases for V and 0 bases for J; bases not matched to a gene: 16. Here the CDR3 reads CASSPRVAGTESSYEQYF. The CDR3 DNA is TGTGCCAGCAGCCCCCGGGTCGCCGGGACAGAAAGCTCCTACGAGCAGTACTTC.

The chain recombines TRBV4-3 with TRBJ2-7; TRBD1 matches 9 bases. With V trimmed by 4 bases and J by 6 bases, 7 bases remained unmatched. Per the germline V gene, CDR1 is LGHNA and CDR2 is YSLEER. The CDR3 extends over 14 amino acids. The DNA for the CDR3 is TGCGCCAGCAGCCTCGGGACAGGGAGCCTCGAGCAGTACTTC. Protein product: CASSLGTGSLEQYF.

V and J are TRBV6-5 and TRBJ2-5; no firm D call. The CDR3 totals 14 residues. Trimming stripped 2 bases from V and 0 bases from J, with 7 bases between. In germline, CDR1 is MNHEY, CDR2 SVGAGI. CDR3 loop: CASSYAANQETQYF. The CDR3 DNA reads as TGTGCCAGCAGTTACGCGGCAAACCAAGAGACCCAGTACTTC.